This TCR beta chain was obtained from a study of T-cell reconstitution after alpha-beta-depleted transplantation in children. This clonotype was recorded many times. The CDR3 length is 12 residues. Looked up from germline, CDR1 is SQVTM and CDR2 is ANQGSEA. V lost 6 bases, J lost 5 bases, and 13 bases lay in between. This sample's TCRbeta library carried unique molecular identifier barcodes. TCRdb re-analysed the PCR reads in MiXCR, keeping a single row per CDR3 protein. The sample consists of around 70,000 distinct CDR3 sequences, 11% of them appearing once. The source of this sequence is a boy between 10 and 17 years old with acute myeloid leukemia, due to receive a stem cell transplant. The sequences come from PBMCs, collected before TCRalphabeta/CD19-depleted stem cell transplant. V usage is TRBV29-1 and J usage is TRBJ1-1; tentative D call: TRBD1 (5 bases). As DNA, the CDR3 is TGCAGCGTAAAGCGGGGGGATACTGAAGCTTTCTTT. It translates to CSVKRGDTEAFF.